This T cell receptor beta chain was recovered during a study of OX40 agonist ivuxolimab in advanced cancers. Sequencing was performed with immunoSEQ multiplex PCR; in TCRdb, only in-frame clones are kept and a portion is missing. In the table there are under 100,000 clones, about 88% of which are singletons. V was pared by 7 bases and J by 2 bases, with 8 bases of the junction left unmatched. Germline CDR1 reads MNHEY; CDR2 reads SMNVEV (reference sequence). This CDR3 contains 15 residues. The chain links TRBV27 to TRBJ2-5; TRBD2 matches 9 bases. This TCR came from an adult with an advanced solid tumor such as melanoma, head and neck, liver or kidney cancer. Specimen: CD4+ or CD8+ T cells sorted from blood, collected in a trial of the OX40 agonist ivuxolimab. The CDR3 sequence is CASNRAGGHQETQYF. DNA of the CDR3: TGTGCCAGCAACCGAGCGGGGGGCCATCAAGAGACCCAGTACTTC.